The text below deals with one TCR beta chain. Its antigen is currently unknown. The PCR ran on 60 Vbeta and 13 Jbeta primers. Profiled with immunoSEQ multiplex PCR; TCRdb holds only in-frame clones, not every one. The data hold 160,000 or so clones, with 80% observed a single time. These data come from a study of cytomegalovirus exposure and HLA in healthy donors. Germline V gives CDR1 LNHDA, CDR2 SQIVND (reference sequence). This CDR3 has 14 residues. The trim removed 7 bases at V and 8 bases at J, leaving 10 bases unmatched. General study points: Most of the TCR beta V segments (in an earlier analysis) were productive either about 87% or about 30% of the time. In vitro, three CMV-associated chains proved specific for CMV antigens. According to the study, about 180 TCR beta chains were cytomegalovirus-associated. A later analysis linked 16,951 TCR beta sequences to HLA alleles at 0.05 false discovery rate.

The TCR sequence derives from a male donor in good health and CMV-seropositive. This chain links TRBV19 with TRBJ1-4, with 7 bases that match TRBD1. Sample: PBMCs. The CDR3 sequence is CASTDRAGSEKLFF. Written as DNA, the CDR3 is TGTGCCAGTACCGACAGGGCCGGTAGCGAAAAACTGTTTTTT.